This T cell receptor beta chain is from a study of shared clonotypes between healthy human individuals. Across the whole study: Three plates were used per donor for CD4 naive, three for CD4 memory, two for CD8 naive and one for CD8 memory.

With regard to this clone: Its matching antigen is unknown.

The table came from immunoSEQ multiplex PCR; TCRdb's copy has only in-frame clones and leaves some out. The sample includes some 2,500,000 clones, over 85% seen only once; the top ten take 0.36%. All donors were healthy HIV-negative adults lacking recent acute infections or vaccinations. General study findings and limits: Generation probability values for non-shared clonotypes were lower than those for clonotypes shared by all four donors. A handful of donors shared around 5% of their naive CD4 clonotypes.

This CDR3 is 16 amino acids long. Germline V gene data show CDR1 as MNHEY and CDR2 as SMNVEV (reference sequence). V lost 2 bases and J 3 bases, leaving 17 bases between the germline ends. This rearrangement joins TRBV27 to TRBJ2-7, with D unresolved. The sequenced sample was naive CD4+ T cells from PBMCs. Regarding subset: CD45RA+ positively selected. The clonotype comes from a man between 18 and 29 years old in good health. Some clones in this sample may be carry-over from other donors' samples. CDR3 region: CASSLRPLGNRYEQYF. CDR3 DNA: TGTGCCAGCAGTTTACGACCTTTGGGGAATCGCTACGAGCAGTACTTC.